This T cell receptor (beta chain) was retrieved from a study of cytomegalovirus exposure and HLA in healthy donors. About the research overall: The 90 to 150 validation repertoires were produced on the same platform as the 670 or so repertoires of the first cohort. This was reported in a later analysis.

Sequencing was performed with immunoSEQ multiplex PCR; in TCRdb, only in-frame clones are kept and a portion is missing. The table shows about 200,000 clones, with more than 75% occurring only once. The CDR3 loop spans 19 amino acids. J was trimmed by 2 bases and V by 7 bases; bases with no gene match: 17. Germline V gene sequence: CDR1 MDHEN, CDR2 SYDVKM. Study results and limitations: The classifier was said to identify cytomegalovirus status with high specificity and sensitivity.

On this clone: Its antigen is undetermined.

V usage is TRBV28 and J usage is TRBJ1-1; 12 bases match TRBD1. The clonotype comes from a woman aged 18-29 years in good health and CMV-seropositive. The sample consisted of PBMCs. CDR3 coding DNA: TGTGCCAGCACCTACGGGGGGACAGGGGGCTCCACCCCTAACACTGAAGCTTTCTTT. Protein product: CASTYGGTGGSTPNTEAFF.